A single sample is the source of the 7 T cell receptor beta chains below, sequenced in a study of regulatory T cells in long-lasting Graves disease. Researchers made TCR beta libraries by using iRepertoire HTBI primers and running Arm-PCR on CDR3 regions. One entry per CDR3 protein, called by TCRdb with MiXCR from the multiplex PCR reads. The data show a few hundred thousand distinct CDR3 sequences, more than 15% seen once. Stated time point: newly diagnosed GD, antithyroid drugs for less than 3 months. PBMC-extracted RNA yielded the TCR library. This sample was also put to use in a study of T cells in Graves' hyperthyroidism and ophthalmopathy.

The sequences come from peripheral blood mononuclear cells (PBMCs), collected at new diagnosis, from a patient treated with antithyroid drugs. The receptors originated from a woman in her 30s with Graves disease.

This clonotype was counted ten times or more. V usage is TRBV6-1 and J usage is TRBJ2-4; TRBD1 agrees at 12 bases. This CDR3 comprises 18 residues. Trimming removed 6 bases from V and 3 bases from J; junction bases left unmatched: 12. Germline loops: CDR1 MNHNS, CDR2 SASEGT. CDR3 in DNA: TGTGCCAGCAGGTCCGGGACAGGGGGCGTCGATGACAAAAACATTCAGTACTTC. As protein: CASRSGTGGVDDKNIQYF.

This clonotype was counted at least ten times. The V call is TRBV28, the J call TRBJ1-6; D is undetermined. This CDR3 spans 13 amino acids. Trimming shortened V by 3 bases and J by 11 bases, and 11 bases separated the two germline ends. CDR1 and CDR2 from the germline V gene are MDHEN and SYDVKM. The CDR3 loop is CASSLDPEAPLHF. The DNA for the CDR3 is TGTGCCAGCAGTTTGGACCCTGAGGCACCCCTCCACTTT.

This clonotype was observed at least ten times. The junction departs from germline at one end; a sequencing error may be responsible. The J gene is TRBJ1-1, the V gene TRBV27; D is uncertain. The germline CDR1 and CDR2 sequences are MNHEY and SMNVEV (reference sequence). The CDR3 sequence is 13 residues long. The CDR3 reads CASSLWKNTEAFF. The CDR3 bases are TGTGCCAGCAGCTTATGGAAGAACACTGAAGCTTTCTTT.

This clonotype came up many times. The chain links TRBV27 to TRBJ2-2, with no clear D. Germline CDR1 reads MNHEY; CDR2 reads SMNVEV (reference sequence). The CDR3 is 15 residues long. Deletions cut 3 bases from V and 2 bases from J, with 10 bases between. CDR3 bases: TGTGCCAGCAGTTTGCAGCAATTTAACACCGGGGAGCTGTTTTTT. Translating it yields CASSLQQFNTGELFF.

As for this clonotype: A much larger clonotype is one base distant, so this may be a read error. The V and J genes are TRBV3-1 and TRBJ1-2; possibly TRBD1 for D (5 bases). In germline, CDR1 is LGHDT, CDR2 YNNKEL (reference sequence). This CDR3 has 15 residues. Trimming removed 4 bases from V and 6 bases from J, with 18 bases in between. CDR3 DNA sequence: TGTGCCAGCAGCCCAAAGCGAATACAGGATCATGGCTACACCTTC. Its translation is CASSPKRIQDHGYTF.

This clonotype was seen ten or more times. The gene calls are TRBV10-3 and TRBJ2-3; D uncertain. Germline V lookup: CDR1 ENHRY, CDR2 SYGVKD. CDR3 length: 16 amino acids. V was cut by 2 bases and J by 2 bases, with 14 bases left in between. DNA for the CDR3: TGTGCCATCAGTGAGAAGGGTGGGCAGCTCACAGATACGCAGTATTTT. It codes for CAISEKGGQLTDTQYF.

The chain couples TRBV29-1 to TRBJ1-1; TRBD1 might be the D (5 bases). Trimming pared 4 bases from V and 8 bases from J, leaving 11 bases between. CDR1 is SQVTM and CDR2 is ANQGSEA in the germline V gene. The CDR3 sequence is 11 residues long. In nucleotides, the CDR3 is TGCAGCGTTGGATGGCCAGGGGAAGCTTTCTTT. Its protein is CSVGWPGEAFF.